Listed below are T cell receptor beta chains from one sample, sequenced in a study of blood T cell repertoires in COVID-19. The data were produced by immunoSEQ multiplex PCR, yet TCRdb's version contains in-frame clones alone and is incomplete. This sample yields some 300,000 clones, of which 85% to 90% are seen a single time; roughly 2.9% belongs to the top ten. The specimen was PBMCs or T cells enriched from blood (not recorded which). These receptors were collected from a woman in her forties or fifties who had been exposed to COVID-19. Each CDR3 is given with its conserved first and last residue.

TRBV28	15	CASSPWGTVNYGYTF
TRBV28	18	CASSQGQGGVSYNSPLHF
TRBV11-1	16	CASSLEGTGGANEQFF
TRBV5-1	16	CASSLARSSDTGELFF
TRBV7-9	14	CASTPNREGEKLFF
TRBV3-1/TRBV3-2	16	CASSPYSGGNTDTQYF
TRBV27	14	CASSLDRGNSPLHF
TRBV19	14	CASVTTSQGGKLFF
TRBV29-1	12	CSVDRGNTEAFF
TRBV11-3	16	CASSLGGRGIFNEQFF
TRBV18	13	CASSPPASNEQFF
TRBV19	12	CASSIRGETQYF
TRBV2	13	CASRSSGGGELFF
TRBV3-1/TRBV3-2	14	CASSRGVSNYGYTF
TRBV7-2	13	CASSSLRGNTIYF
TRBV3-1/TRBV3-2	15	CASSYSGGGADTQYF
TRBV3-1/TRBV3-2	12	CASSNGGYEQYF
TRBV5-4	14	CASSLGGEGNTIYF
TRBV25-1	15	CASSDVGTGAYEQYF
TRBV5-1	19	CASSRFEQDRVRGNTEAFF
TRBV28	12	CASHSGNQPQHF
TRBV2	15	CASSQRQGAGYGYTF
TRBV3-1/TRBV3-2	12	CASSLRSETQYF
TRBV6-5	13	CASSLKTNYGYTF
TRBV28	16	CASTSPRGGRPYEQYF
TRBV5-1	16	CASSPDDRATNEKLFF
TRBV6-4	15	CASSLRTGSSAEAFF
TRBV5-1	17	CASSPRSGGRNTGELFF
TRBV28	17	CASSLYPSAGRYHGYTF
TRBV19	15	CASSILDSDYQPQHF
TRBV6-5	14	CASPPNRVPGELFF
TRBV27	13	CASRGQGLFEQYF
TRBV7-2	17	CASSLGVRSSGGETQYF